What follows are 14 T cell receptor beta chains derived from one specimen sequenced in a study of identical twins (dated by TCRdb to the mid-2010s). Library preparation was by 5' RACE. The listed sequencing device is Illumina HiSeq 2000. The public reads were run again by TCRdb, first through fastp at Q25 and then through MiXCR, and only productive beta chains were kept. Records with the same CDR3 protein are collapsed into one entry carrying the most frequent genes and DNA. The sample contains 230,000 or so distinct CDR3 sequences, roughly 8% of them found a single time. The ten biggest clones cover 3% of the sample. These data were also reused for a study on yellow fever vaccine responses in identical twins.

The sequenced sample consisted of CD8+ T cells sorted from blood. All receptors derive from a woman aged 18 to 35 in good health.

This clonotype was seen at least ten times. This chain connects TRBV29-1 to TRBJ2-5; D unresolved. The V and J ends lost 3 bases and 4 bases respectively, with 15 bases between them. In germline, CDR1 is SQVTM, CDR2 ANQGSEA. The CDR3 has 14 amino acids. CDR3: CSVEAYDLGETQYF. The CDR3 region has the DNA TGCAGCGTTGAGGCCTACGACCTAGGAGAGACCCAGTACTTC.

This clonotype has only a few counts. The gene calls are TRBV15 and TRBJ1-2; TRBD1 matches at 9 bases. Germline V gene data show CDR1 as LNHNV and CDR2 as YYDKDF (reference sequence). The CDR3 is 15 amino acids. Germline trimming cut 5 bases from V and 4 bases from J; bases unmatched to any gene: 8. The CDR3 DNA reads as TGTGCCACCAGCCGAACCCCGGGACAGGGCTATGGCTACACCTTC. Translating gives CATSRTPGQGYGYTF.

The rearrangement uses TRBV7-2 and TRBJ2-3; 9 nucleotides align to TRBD2. The CDR3 totals 16 residues. The V segment lost 4 bases and the J segment 2 bases; nucleotides outside the gene matches: 7. Germline V gene sequence: CDR1 SGHTA, CDR2 FQGNSA. In nucleotides, the CDR3 is TGTGCCAGCAGCTCGCTAGCGGGAACTTCCACAGATACGCAGTATTTT. Amino acids: CASSSLAGTSTDTQYF. The variable domain in full, with the rest retrieved from reference TRBV7-2 and TRBJ2-3, is GAGVSQSPSNKVTEKGKDVELRCDPISGHTALYWYRQSLGQGLEFLIYFQGNSAPDKSGLPSDRFSAERTGGSVSTLTIQRTQQEDSAVYLCASSSLAGTSTDTQYFGPGTRLTVL.

This clonotype came up many times. V gene TRBV9 combines with J gene TRBJ2-4, with 12 bases matching TRBD1. CDR3 length: 15 residues. Looked up from germline, CDR1 is SGDLS and CDR2 is YYNGEE. The ends lost 3 bases at V and 7 bases at J; junction bases unmatched: 5. The CDR3 DNA follows: TGTGCCAGCAGCGAGGGACAGGGGGCGTGGAACATTCAGTACTTC. Translated: CASSEGQGAWNIQYF.

This clonotype has a handful of counts. The chain links TRBV28 to TRBJ2-7; the match to TRBD2 covers 11 bases. This CDR3 is 16 amino acids long. In germline, CDR1 is MDHEN, CDR2 SYDVKM. The V gene end was trimmed by 5 bases and the J gene end by 0 bases; junction bases not matched to a gene: 6. As DNA, the CDR3 is TGTGCCAGCAGTCCAAGGACTAGCGGGCACTCCTACGAGCAGTACTTC. It codes for CASSPRTSGHSYEQYF. The variable domain in full, with the rest retrieved from reference TRBV28 and TRBJ2-7, is DVKVTQSSRYLVKRTGEKVFLECVQDMDHENMFWYRQDPGLGLRLIYFSYDVKMKEKGDIPEGYSVSREKKERFSLILESASTNQTSMYLCASSPRTSGHSYEQYFGPGTRLTVT.

J is TRBJ2-6 and V is TRBV6-2 or TRBV6-3; D perhaps matches TRBD2 (6 bases). The germline gives CDR1 MNHEY, CDR2 SVGEGT. The CDR3 totals 15 residues. Trimming cost V 6 bases and J 0 bases, with 9 bases left between them. The CDR3 loop is CASSEDYSGANVLTF. In DNA form, the CDR3 reads TGTGCCAGCAGCGAGGACTACTCTGGGGCCAACGTCCTGACTTTC.

A few counts support this clonotype. For the CDR3, the DNA is TGTGCCAGCAGACTGACAGGGCAAGAGACCCAGTACTTC. Amino acid sequence: CASRLTGQETQYF. This chain joins TRBV27 and TRBJ2-5, with 7 bases identical to TRBD1. The CDR3 is 13 residues long. The germline CDR1 and CDR2 sequences are MNHEY and SMNVEV (reference sequence). Trimming cost V 6 bases and J 2 bases; bases outside gene matches: 3.

This clonotype was seen only a few times. V usage is TRBV29-1 and J usage is TRBJ2-1; D not certain. Germline V CDR1 and CDR2: SQVTM, ANQGSEA. Trimming stripped 4 bases from V and 0 bases from J, with 19 bases between. The CDR3 length is 17 residues. The CDR3 region has the DNA TGCAGCGTTGTTTTCCCCCTAGTAGCAAGCTCCTACAATGAGCAGTTCTTC. Encoded protein: CSVVFPLVASSYNEQFF.

The chain employs TRBV9 and TRBJ2-7; 12 bases match TRBD2. Germline V gene lookup returns CDR1 SGDLS and CDR2 YYNGEE. CDR3 length equals 16 residues. J was trimmed by 1 base and V by 3 bases; bases with no gene match: 5. CDR3: CASSATSGGLSYEQYF. The DNA of the CDR3 is TGTGCCAGCAGCGCGACTAGCGGGGGTCTGTCCTACGAGCAGTACTTC.

This clonotype was seen ten or more times. This rearrangement joins TRBV7-8 to TRBJ2-7; D is tentatively TRBD1 or TRBD2 (5 bases each). The CDR3 is made up of 16 amino acids. Germline CDR1 SGHVS, CDR2 FQNEAQ. The germline V and J ends were trimmed by 0 bases and 0 bases, with 12 bases remaining between them. In DNA, the CDR3 is TGTGCCAGCAGCTTAGCGCCCCGGGACGTCTCCTACGAGCAGTACTTC. This codes for CASSLAPRDVSYEQYF.

This clonotype was counted many times. The V call is TRBV20-1, the J call TRBJ2-4; D is unclear. Germline V lookup: CDR1 DFQATT, CDR2 SNEGSKA (reference sequence). The CDR3 is made up of 14 amino acids. V was shortened by 0 bases and J by 7 bases, with 13 bases between the two germline ends. CDR3 DNA: TGCAGTGCTAGAGATCAGAGACGGATTAACATTCAGTACTTC. Its protein is CSARDQRRINIQYF.

The chain has TRBV7-9 and TRBJ2-7; D is undetermined. V lost 2 bases, J lost 2 bases, and 10 bases lay in between. This CDR3 has 14 residues. The germline V gene has CDR1 SEHNR and CDR2 FQNEAQ (reference sequence). The CDR3 coding sequence is TGTGCCAGCAGCTTATCAGGAGCACCCTACGAGCAGTACTTC. Translating it yields CASSLSGAPYEQYF.

This clonotype was seen a few times. The V gene is TRBV5-1, the J gene TRBJ2-3, with TRBD2 matching over 8 bases. V lost 2 bases to trimming and J lost 0 bases; unmatched junction nucleotides: 2. Germline V gives CDR1 SGHRS, CDR2 YFSETQ. The CDR3 totals 15 residues. CDR3 loop: CASSLAGESTDTQYF. The CDR3, as DNA: TGCGCCAGCAGCTTAGCGGGAGAGAGCACAGATACGCAGTATTTT.

This clonotype was counted a few times. Sequence at one end of the junction differs from germline and may be a read error. The chain links TRBV20-1 to TRBJ2-7, with 10 bases matching TRBD2. CDR1 and CDR2 (germline): DFQATT, SNEGSKA (reference sequence). The CDR3 consists of 16 residues. CDR3 nucleotides: TGCAGTGCTCGAGATGAGAGAAAGCGGGGGGGGTACGAGCAGTACTTC. Translating gives CSARDERKRGGYEQYF.